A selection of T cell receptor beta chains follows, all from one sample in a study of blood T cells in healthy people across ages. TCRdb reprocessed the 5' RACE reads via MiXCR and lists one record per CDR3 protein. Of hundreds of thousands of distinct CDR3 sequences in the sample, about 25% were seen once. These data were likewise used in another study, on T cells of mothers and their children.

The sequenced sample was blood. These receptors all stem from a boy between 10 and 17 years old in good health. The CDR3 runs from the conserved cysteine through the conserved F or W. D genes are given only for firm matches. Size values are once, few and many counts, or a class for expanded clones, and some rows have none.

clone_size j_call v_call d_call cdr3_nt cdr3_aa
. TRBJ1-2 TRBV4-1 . TGCGCCAGCAGCCAAGACGGGACCGCGCGGGACATTCATGGCTACACCTTC CASSQDGTARDIHGYTF
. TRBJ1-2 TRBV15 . TGTGCCACCAGCAGGGCCCTGACTAACTATGGCTACACCTTC CATSRALTNYGYTF
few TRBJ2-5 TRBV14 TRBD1 TGTGCCAGCAGCGACAGGGGCCGGAGAGAGACCCAGTACTTC CASSDRGRRETQYF
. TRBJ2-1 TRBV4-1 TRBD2 TGCGCCAGCAGCCAAGGGGGACTAGCGGCCCTGGAGACCCGGTACTTC CASSQGGLAALETRYF
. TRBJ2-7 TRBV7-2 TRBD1 TGTGCCAGCAGCGACCGGGACAGGGTAGCCTACGAGCAGTACTTC CASSDRDRVAYEQYF
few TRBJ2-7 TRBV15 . TGTGCCACCAGCAACAGCGACGAGCAGTACTTC CATSNSDEQYF
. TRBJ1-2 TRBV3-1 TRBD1 TGTGCCAGCACCCCGGACAGGGGAGGTTATGGCTACACCTTC CASTPDRGGYGYTF
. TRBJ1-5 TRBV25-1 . TGTGCCAGCAGTCTAGTCGGTAGCAATCAGCCCCAGCATTTT CASSLVGSNQPQHF
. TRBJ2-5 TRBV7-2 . TGTGCCAGCAGCCGCCTTGGGGGGCCCAGAGAGACCCAGTACTTC CASSRLGGPRETQYF
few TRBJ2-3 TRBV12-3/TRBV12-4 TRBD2 TGTGCCAGCAGTTTTTGGGCTAGCGGGAGGATAAGCACAGATACGCAGTATTTT CASSFWASGRISTDTQYF
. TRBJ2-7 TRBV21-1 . TGTGCCAGCAGCAAATTCTCCGTTTTTTTCGGGACAGCTTACGAGCAGTACTTC CASSKFSVFFGTAYEQYF
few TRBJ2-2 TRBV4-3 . TGCGCCAGCAGCCAAGATCACCCCGGGGGTCGCCCCGGGGAGCTGTTTTTT CASSQDHPGGRPGELFF
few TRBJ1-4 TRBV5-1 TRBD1 TGCGCCAGCAGCTCCGGGACAGGGTTTGAAAAACTGTTTTTT CASSSGTGFEKLFF
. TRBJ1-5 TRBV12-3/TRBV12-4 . TGTGCCAGCAGCCAGTCGGGTGGCAATCAGCCCCAGCATTTT CASSQSGGNQPQHF
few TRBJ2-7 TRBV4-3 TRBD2 TGCGCCAGCAGCCAAGGGGCGGGGGACGAGCAGTACTTC CASSQGAGDEQYF
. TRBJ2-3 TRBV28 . TGTGCCAGCAGTTTTAAGTTCAGGCCAGGGCACACAGATACGCAGTATTTT CASSFKFRPGHTDTQYF
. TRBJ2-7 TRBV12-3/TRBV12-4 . TGTGCCAGCAGTCCCGGTGACAAAAAAAGGACCTACGAGCAGTACTTC CASSPGDKKRTYEQYF
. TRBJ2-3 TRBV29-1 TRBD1 TGCAGCGTTCTCGGGACAGTTCCAGATACGCAGTATTTT CSVLGTVPDTQYF
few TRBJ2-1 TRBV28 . TGTGCCAGCAGTTCGATTTTGGCGACCGAAAGCTCCTACAATGAGCAGTTCTTC CASSSILATESSYNEQFF
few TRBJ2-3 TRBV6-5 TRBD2 TGTGCCAGCAGCGGCGGGGGGGCCGAAGATACGCAGTATTTT CASSGGGAEDTQYF
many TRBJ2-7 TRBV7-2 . TGTGCCAGCAGCAACAACAGAGCCTCCTACGAGCAGTACTTC CASSNNRASYEQYF
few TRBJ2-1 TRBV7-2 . TGTGCCAGCAGCTCTAACACAGGGTACAACGAGCAGTTCTTC CASSSNTGYNEQFF
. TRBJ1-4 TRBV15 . TGTGCCACCAGCAGAGATCAAAAACCAGCAACTAATGAAAAACTGTTTTTT CATSRDQKPATNEKLFF
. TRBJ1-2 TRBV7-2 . TGTGCCAGCAGCCAAGCGGGCCTTCTCTATGGCTACACCTTC CASSQAGLLYGYTF
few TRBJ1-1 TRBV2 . TGTGCCAGCAGCGCAAGACGACAGTCCACTGAAGCTTTCTTT CASSARRQSTEAFF
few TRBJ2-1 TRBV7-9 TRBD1 TGTGCCAGCAGCCACCTGGAGGACAGGGTCCATGAGCAGTTCTTC CASSHLEDRVHEQFF
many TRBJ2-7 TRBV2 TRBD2 TGTGCCAGCTCGGGAGGTGGGGCTCTAGTGAGCTCCTACGAGCAGTACTTC CASSGGGALVSSYEQYF
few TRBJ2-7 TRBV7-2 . TGTGCCAGCAGCTCTCCTGGGGGTTGGTACGAGCAGTACTTC CASSSPGGWYEQYF
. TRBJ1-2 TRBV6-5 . TGTGCCAGCAGTTACAGGGGAGGCGGCTACACCTTC CASSYRGGGYTF
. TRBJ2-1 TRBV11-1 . TGTGCCAGCAGCTTAGAACCCCCACCCTACAATGAGCAGTTCTTC CASSLEPPPYNEQFF
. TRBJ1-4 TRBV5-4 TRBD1 TGTGCCAGCAGCTTGGAGTATGGGACAGGGGCGTCGGTGCAAACTAATGAAAAACTGTTTTTT CASSLEYGTGASVQTNEKLFF
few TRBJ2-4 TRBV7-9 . TGTGCCAGCACCCACTCAGGGGGGGGCATTCAGTACTTC CASTHSGGGIQYF
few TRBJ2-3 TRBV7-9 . TGTGCCAGCAGCTCCTCCTTTCTGGGGGAAAGCACAGATACGCAGTATTTT CASSSSFLGESTDTQYF
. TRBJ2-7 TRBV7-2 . TGTGCCAGCAGCTTAGGGGGCGCCATTGGCTACGAGCAGTACTTC CASSLGGAIGYEQYF
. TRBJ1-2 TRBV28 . TGTGCCAGCAGTCAGGGCACGTCGGGCTACACCTTC CASSQGTSGYTF
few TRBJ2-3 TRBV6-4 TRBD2 TGTGCCAGCAGTGACTCGGGCGGGAGATTTACAGATACGCAGTATTTT CASSDSGGRFTDTQYF
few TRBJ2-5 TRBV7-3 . TGTGCCAGCAGCCTCCGGAGGACCCAGTACTTC CASSLRRTQYF
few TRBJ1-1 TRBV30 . TGTGCCTGGAGTCCCCGTCAGGGACGGTACACTGAAGCTTTCTTT CAWSPRQGRYTEAFF
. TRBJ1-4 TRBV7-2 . TGTGCCAGCAGCCCGGCGGGACCTAAACTGTTTTTT CASSPAGPKLFF
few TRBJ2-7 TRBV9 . TGTGCCAGCAGCGTAGGGGGGGCGTCCCACGAGCAGTACTTC CASSVGGASHEQYF
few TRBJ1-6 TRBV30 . TGTGCCTGGAGTGTAGTAGCAAATTCACCCCTCCACTTT CAWSVVANSPLHF
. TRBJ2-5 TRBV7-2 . TGTGCCAGCAGCTTAATGGGGATCCAAGAGACCCAGTACTTC CASSLMGIQETQYF
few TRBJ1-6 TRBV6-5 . TGTGCCAGCAGTAAGGGTTGGGATTCACCCCTCCACTTT CASSKGWDSPLHF
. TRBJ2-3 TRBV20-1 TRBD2 TGCAGTGCTACAGGACTAGCGGGAGTCTCAGATACGCAGTATTTT CSATGLAGVSDTQYF
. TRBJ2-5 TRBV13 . TGTGCCAGCAGCCCCCGGGAAATGCAAGTGACCCAGTACTTC CASSPREMQVTQYF
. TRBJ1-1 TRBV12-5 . TGTGCTAGTGGCGGACACCCGAACACTGAAGCTTTCTTT CASGGHPNTEAFF
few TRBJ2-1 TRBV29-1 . TGCAGCGTTGTGGCGGCGATGAACGAGCAGTTCTTC CSVVAAMNEQFF
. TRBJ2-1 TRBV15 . TGTGCCACAGGGGGGGACAGCTCCTACAATGAGCAGTTCTTC CATGGDSSYNEQFF
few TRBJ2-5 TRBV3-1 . TGTGCCAGCAGCCAAGACGGCGGGACTCCGACTCCCCAAGAGACCCAGTACTTC CASSQDGGTPTPQETQYF
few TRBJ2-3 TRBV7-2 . TGTGCCAGCAGCTTAGATCGCCTAGCGCCACGCACAGATACGCAGTATTTT CASSLDRLAPRTDTQYF
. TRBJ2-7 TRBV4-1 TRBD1 TGCGCCAGCAGCCAAGGACAGGGGGAAACACGTGAGCAGTACTTC CASSQGQGETREQYF
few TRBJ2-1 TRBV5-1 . TGCGCCAGCATCCCGGGGGACTCCTACAATGAGCAGTTCTTC CASIPGDSYNEQFF
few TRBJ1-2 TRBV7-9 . TGTGCCAGCAGCCTAAACGGCGGAGGTGGCTACACCTTC CASSLNGGGGYTF
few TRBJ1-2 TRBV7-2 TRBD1 TGTGCCAGCAGCTTCGACAGGGCGGTTGGCTACACCTTC CASSFDRAVGYTF
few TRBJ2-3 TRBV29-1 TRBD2 TGCAGCGTTGACACTAGCGGGCGCACGTATACGCAGTATTTT CSVDTSGRTYTQYF
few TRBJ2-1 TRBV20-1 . TGCAGTGCTAGACACATACCCAGCTCCTACAATGAGCAGTTCTTC CSARHIPSSYNEQFF
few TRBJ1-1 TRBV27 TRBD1 TGTGCCAGCAGTCCCGACAGGGCTGAAGCTTTCTTT CASSPDRAEAFF
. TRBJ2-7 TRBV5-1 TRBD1 TGCGCCAGCAGCTTGGGACAGGGGTCTAAGCAGTACTTC CASSLGQGSKQYF
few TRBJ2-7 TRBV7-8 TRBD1 TGTGCCAGCAGCCCCGAGTGGACAGGGGGCGGGTACGAGCAGTACTTC CASSPEWTGGGYEQYF